Listed here are 5 T cell receptor beta chains from one sample, sequenced in a study of T cells in Graves' hyperthyroidism and ophthalmopathy. Researchers amplified the TCR beta CDR3 regions from RNA transcripts. A first-round RT-PCR of the TCR CDR3 used the HTBI primer set. TCRdb redid the calling of the multiplex PCR reads with MiXCR, one entry per CDR3 protein. This table holds a few hundred thousand distinct CDR3 sequences, about 15% found once. Sequencing was carried out using blood. Every receptor here comes from a woman between 18 and 29 years old with Graves' hyperthyroidism that later progressed to Graves' ophthalmopathy.

The V call is TRBV5-8, the J call TRBJ1-2; the D gene is possibly TRBD1 (5 bases). The ends were cut back, 7 bases at V and 4 bases at J, with 23 bases in the middle. This CDR3 is built from 16 residues. CDR1 is SGHTS, CDR2 YDEGEE, per germline. The CDR3 bases are TGTGCCAGCGACCGTTTTCCGGGACTACCTCTCTATGGCTACACCTTC. The encoded protein is CASDRFPGLPLYGYTF. The variable domain in full, with the rest retrieved from reference TRBV5-8 and TRBJ1-2, is EAGVTQSPTHLIKTRGQQATLRCSPISGHTSVYWYQQALGLGLQFLLWYDEGEERNRGNFPPRFSGRQFPNYSSELNVNALELEDSALYLCASDRFPGLPLYGYTFGSGTRLTVV.

This clonotype was seen at least ten times. J is TRBJ2-7 and V is TRBV12-3 or TRBV12-4; no clear D gene. The ends were cut back, 10 bases at V and 7 bases at J, with 17 bases in the middle. CDR3 length: 12 residues. CDR3 nucleotides: TGTGCCACCAAGAACAGTGTGGGGGAGCAGTACTTC. It yields the protein CATKNSVGEQYF.

The V call is TRBV6-1, the J call TRBJ1-2; 10 bases match TRBD1. CDR3 length equals 16 residues. Germline assignment: CDR1 MNHNS and CDR2 SASEGT. V gave up 0 bases and J gave up 4 bases; unmatched junction bases: 5. This CDR3 is CASSEAWDRGTYGYTF. The CDR3 DNA reads as TGTGCCAGCAGTGAAGCCTGGGACAGGGGTACCTATGGCTACACCTTC.

This clonotype was recorded at least ten times. The chain carries TRBV5-1 and TRBJ2-7, with 11 bases fitting TRBD2. CDR1 and CDR2 (germline): SGHRS, YFSETQ. After removal of 0 bases from V and 5 bases from J, the junction contained 4 bases not matched to a gene. The CDR3 consists of 15 residues. Here the CDR3 DNA reads TGCGCCAGCAGCTTGGTAGCGGGAGGGGCCAACGAGCAGTACTTC. It specifies CASSLVAGGANEQYF.

This clonotype has only a few counts. The J gene is TRBJ2-7, the V gene TRBV15; D is uncertain. The germline V and J ends were trimmed by 1 base and 6 bases, with 4 bases remaining between them. CDR1 and CDR2 from the germline V gene are LNHNV and YYDKDF (reference sequence). The CDR3 spans 11 residues. CDR3 loop: CATSRGLEQYF. The CDR3 DNA reads TGTGCCACCAGCAGAGGCCTCGAGCAGTACTTC.